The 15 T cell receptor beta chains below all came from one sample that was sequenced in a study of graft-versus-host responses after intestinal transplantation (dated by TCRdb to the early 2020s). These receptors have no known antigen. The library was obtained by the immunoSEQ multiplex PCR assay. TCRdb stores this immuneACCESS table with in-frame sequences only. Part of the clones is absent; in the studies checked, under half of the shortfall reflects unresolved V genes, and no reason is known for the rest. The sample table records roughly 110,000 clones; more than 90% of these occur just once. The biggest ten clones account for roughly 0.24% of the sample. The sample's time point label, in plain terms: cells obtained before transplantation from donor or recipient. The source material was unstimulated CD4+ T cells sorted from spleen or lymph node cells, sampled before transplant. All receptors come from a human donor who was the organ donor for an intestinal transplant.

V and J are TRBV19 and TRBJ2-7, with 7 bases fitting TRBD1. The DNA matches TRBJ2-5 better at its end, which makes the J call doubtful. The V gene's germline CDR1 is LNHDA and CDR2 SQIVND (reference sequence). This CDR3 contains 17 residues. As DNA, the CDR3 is TGTGCCAGTAGTGTCACTACCGGGACAGCCCACCAAGAGACCCAGTACTTC. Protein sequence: CASSVTTGTAHQETQYF.

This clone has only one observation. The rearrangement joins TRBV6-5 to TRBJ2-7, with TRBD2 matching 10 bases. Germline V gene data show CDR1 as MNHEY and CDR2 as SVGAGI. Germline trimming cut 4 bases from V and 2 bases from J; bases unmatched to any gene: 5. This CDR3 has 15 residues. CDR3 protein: CASSSSSGSAYEQYF. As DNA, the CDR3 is TGTGCCAGCAGTTCCTCTAGCGGGAGCGCCTACGAGCAGTACTTC.

The CDR3 loop is CASSLGGSEQYF. CDR3 in DNA: TGTGCCAGCAGCTTGGGGGGGTCCGAGCAGTACTTC. The chain is built from TRBV5-6 and TRBJ2-7, with D possibly called TRBD1 or TRBD2 (5 bases each). The CDR3 is 12 amino acids. Germline V gives CDR1 SGHDT, CDR2 YYEEEE. V was pared by 0 bases and J by 6 bases, with 7 bases between.

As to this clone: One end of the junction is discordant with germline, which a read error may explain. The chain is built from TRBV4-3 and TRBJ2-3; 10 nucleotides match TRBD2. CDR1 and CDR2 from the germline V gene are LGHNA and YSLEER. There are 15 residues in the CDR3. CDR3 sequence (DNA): TGCGCCAGCAGCCAAGATTTGGCTAGCGGGGGCACGCTGCATTTT. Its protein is CASSQDLASGGTLHF.

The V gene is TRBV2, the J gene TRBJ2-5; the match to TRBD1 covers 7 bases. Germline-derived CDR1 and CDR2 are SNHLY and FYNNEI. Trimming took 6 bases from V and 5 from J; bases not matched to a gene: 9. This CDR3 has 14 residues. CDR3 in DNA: TGTGCCAGCAGGGTTGACAGGGACCGCGAGACCCAGTACTTC. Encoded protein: CASRVDRDRETQYF.

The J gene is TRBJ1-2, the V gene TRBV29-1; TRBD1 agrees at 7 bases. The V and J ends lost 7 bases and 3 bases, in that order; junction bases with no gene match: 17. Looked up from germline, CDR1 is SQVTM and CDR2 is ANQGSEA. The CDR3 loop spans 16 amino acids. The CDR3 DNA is TGCAGCGCACTGCCCCTGACAGGGACGCTTTACTATGGCTACACCTTC. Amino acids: CSALPLTGTLYYGYTF.

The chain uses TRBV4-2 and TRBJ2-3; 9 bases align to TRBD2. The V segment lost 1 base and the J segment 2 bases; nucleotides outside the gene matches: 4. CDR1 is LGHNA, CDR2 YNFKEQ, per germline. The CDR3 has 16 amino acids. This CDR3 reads CASSQVGLANTDTQYF. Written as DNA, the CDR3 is TGTGCCAGCAGCCAAGTAGGACTAGCGAACACAGATACGCAGTATTTT.

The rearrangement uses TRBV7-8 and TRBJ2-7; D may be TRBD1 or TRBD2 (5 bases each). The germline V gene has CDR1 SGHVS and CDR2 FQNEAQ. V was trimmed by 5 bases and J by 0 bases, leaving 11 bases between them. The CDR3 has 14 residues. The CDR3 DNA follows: TGTGCCAGCAGCCCGGGGCCAAGCTCCTACGAGCAGTACTTC. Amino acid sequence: CASSPGPSSYEQYF.

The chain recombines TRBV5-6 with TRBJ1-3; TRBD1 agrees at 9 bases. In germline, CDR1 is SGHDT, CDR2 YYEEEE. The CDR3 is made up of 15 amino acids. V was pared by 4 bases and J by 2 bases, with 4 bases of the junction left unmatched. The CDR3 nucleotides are TGTGCCAGCAGCCCAGGGACAGGGCCTGGAAACACCATATATTTT. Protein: CASSPGTGPGNTIYF. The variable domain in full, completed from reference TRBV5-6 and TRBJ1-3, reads DAGVTQSPTHLIKTRGQQVTLRCSPKSGHDTVSWYQQALGQGPQFIFQYYEEEERQRGNFPDRFSGHQFPNYSSELNVNALLLGDSALYLCASSPGTGPGNTIYFGEGSWLTVV.

The CDR3 DNA reads as TGCGCCAGCAGCATAGGGGACTCCCAATACGAGCAGTACTTC. Its protein product is CASSIGDSQYEQYF. The rearrangement links TRBV5-1 to TRBJ2-7, with D possibly being TRBD2 (6 bases). Per germline, CDR1 SGHRS and CDR2 YFSETQ. The CDR3 is 14 amino acids. The V and J ends lost 4 bases and 4 bases respectively, with 15 bases between them.

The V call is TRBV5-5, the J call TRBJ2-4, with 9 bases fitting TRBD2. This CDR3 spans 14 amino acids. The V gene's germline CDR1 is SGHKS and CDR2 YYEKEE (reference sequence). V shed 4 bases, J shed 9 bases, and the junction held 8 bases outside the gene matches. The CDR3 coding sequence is TGTGCCAGCAGCGCTGAGCTAGCGGGACGCATTCAGTACTTC. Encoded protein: CASSAELAGRIQYF. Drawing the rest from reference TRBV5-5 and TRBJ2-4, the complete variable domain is DAGVTQSPTHLIKTRGQQVTLRCSPISGHKSVSWYQQVLGQGPQFIFQYYEKEERGRGNFPDRFSARQFPNYSSELNVNALLLGDSALYLCASSAELAGRIQYFGAGTRLSVL.

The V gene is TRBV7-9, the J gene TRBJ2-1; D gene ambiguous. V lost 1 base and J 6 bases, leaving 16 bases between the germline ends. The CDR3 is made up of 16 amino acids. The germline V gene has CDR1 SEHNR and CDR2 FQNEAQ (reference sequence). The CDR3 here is CASSLGAIQPVNEQFF. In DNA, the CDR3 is TGTGCCAGCAGCTTAGGAGCGATACAACCGGTCAATGAGCAGTTCTTC.

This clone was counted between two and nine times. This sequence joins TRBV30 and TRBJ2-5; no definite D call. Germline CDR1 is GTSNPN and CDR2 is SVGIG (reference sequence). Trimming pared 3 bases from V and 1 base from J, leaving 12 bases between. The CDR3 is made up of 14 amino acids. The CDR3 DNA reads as TGTGCCTGGAGAGTTAAGGGCCTCCAAGAGACCCAGTACTTC. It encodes CAWRVKGLQETQYF.

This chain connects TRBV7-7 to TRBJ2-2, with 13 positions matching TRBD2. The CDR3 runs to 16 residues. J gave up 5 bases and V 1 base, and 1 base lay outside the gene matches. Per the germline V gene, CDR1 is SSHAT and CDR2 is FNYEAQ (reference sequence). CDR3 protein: CASSLGTSGSTGELFF. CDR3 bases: TGTGCCAGCAGCTTAGGGACTAGCGGGAGTACCGGGGAGCTGTTTTTT.

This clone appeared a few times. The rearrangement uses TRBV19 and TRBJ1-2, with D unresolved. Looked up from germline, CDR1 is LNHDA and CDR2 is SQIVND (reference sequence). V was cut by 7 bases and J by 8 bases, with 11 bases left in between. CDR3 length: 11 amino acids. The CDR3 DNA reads TGTGCCAGTACCAGAGGCCTCGGCTACACCTTC. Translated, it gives CASTRGLGYTF.